These T cell receptor beta chains were read from a single sample in a study of T cells in Graves' hyperthyroidism and ophthalmopathy. A single record per CDR3 protein comes from TCRdb applying MiXCR to the multiplex PCR reads. This sample has a few hundred thousand distinct CDR3 sequences, with approximately 14% found just once. The sequenced sample consisted of blood. The receptors shown here come from a woman aged 40 to 50 with Graves' ophthalmopathy. The CDR3 runs from the conserved cysteine through the conserved F or W. D genes are given only for firm matches. Not all rows give a size; the values are once, few, many and, for expanded clones, a class.

J gene: TRBJ1-3
D gene: .
V gene: TRBV2
clone size: many
CDR3 protein: CASRGDSGNTIYF
CDR3 DNA: TGTGCCAGCAGAGGGGACTCTGGAAACACCATATATTTT

J gene: TRBJ2-5
D gene: .
V gene: TRBV7-2
clone size: few
CDR3 protein: CASSYKHTETQYF
CDR3 DNA: TGTGCCAGCAGCTACAAGCACACGGAGACCCAGTACTTC

J gene: TRBJ1-1
D gene: .
V gene: TRBV11-2
clone size: few
CDR3 protein: CASNFLRTLGTEAFF
CDR3 DNA: TGTGCCAGCAACTTTCTAAGGACCCTCGGCACTGAAGCTTTCTTT

J gene: TRBJ1-4
D gene: .
V gene: TRBV5-6
clone size: few
CDR3 protein: CASSFADILGEKLFF
CDR3 DNA: TGTGCCAGCAGCTTTGCTGACATCCTCGGGGAAAAACTGTTTTTT

J gene: TRBJ2-7
D gene: .
V gene: TRBV11-2
clone size: many
CDR3 protein: CASSPYVTYEQYF
CDR3 DNA: TGTGCCAGCAGCCCCTATGTCACATACGAGCAGTACTTC

J gene: TRBJ1-6
D gene: .
V gene: TRBV20-1
clone size: few
CDR3 protein: CSARRPGSNSPLHF
CDR3 DNA: TGCAGTGCTAGGAGACCAGGATCTAATTCACCCCTCCACTTT

J gene: TRBJ2-3
D gene: TRBD1
V gene: TRBV4-1
clone size: .
CDR3 protein: CASSQDAGTGGADTQYF
CDR3 DNA: TGCGCCAGCAGCCAAGATGCCGGGACAGGGGGCGCAGATACGCAGTATTTT

J gene: TRBJ1-5
D gene: .
V gene: TRBV20-1
clone size: many
CDR3 protein: CSASYQGFNQPQHF
CDR3 DNA: TGCAGTGCAAGCTATCAGGGATTTAATCAGCCCCAGCATTTT

J gene: TRBJ2-3
D gene: TRBD2
V gene: TRBV4-2
clone size: few
CDR3 protein: CASSLTDYRSGRAAPPDTQYF
CDR3 DNA: TGTGCCAGCAGCCTTACTGACTACCGATCGGGGAGGGCCGCCCCCCCAGATACGCAGTATTTT

J gene: TRBJ1-6
D gene: TRBD1
V gene: TRBV5-1
clone size: many
CDR3 protein: CASSFGTGGSPLHF
CDR3 DNA: TGCGCCAGCAGCTTCGGGACAGGGGGATCACCCCTCCACTTT

J gene: TRBJ1-2
D gene: TRBD1
V gene: TRBV20-1
clone size: .
CDR3 protein: CSASGTGEHYGYTF
CDR3 DNA: TGCAGTGCTAGCGGGACAGGGGAGCACTATGGCTACACCTTC

J gene: TRBJ1-2
D gene: .
V gene: TRBV6-1
clone size: many
CDR3 protein: CASSYDSSGRDGYTF
CDR3 DNA: TGTGCCAGCAGCTACGATTCCTCAGGGAGGGATGGCTACACCTTC

J gene: TRBJ2-7
D gene: TRBD2
V gene: TRBV28
clone size: many
CDR3 protein: CASSSIRTSGSYEQYF
CDR3 DNA: TGTGCCAGCAGTTCCATCAGGACTAGCGGGAGCTACGAGCAGTACTTC

J gene: TRBJ2-5
D gene: .
V gene: TRBV20-1
clone size: few
CDR3 protein: CSARGPQQLAQYF
CDR3 DNA: TGCAGTGCTAGGGGCCCCCAACAATTGGCCCAGTACTTC

J gene: TRBJ2-3
D gene: TRBD2
V gene: TRBV20-1
clone size: many
CDR3 protein: CSARVTGGTDTQYF
CDR3 DNA: TGCAGTGCTAGAGTGACGGGGGGAACAGATACGCAGTATTTT

J gene: TRBJ2-1
D gene: TRBD2
V gene: TRBV7-9
clone size: many
CDR3 protein: CASSLSAGGRNNEQFF
CDR3 DNA: TGTGCCAGCAGCCTCTCGGCGGGGGGACGAAACAATGAGCAGTTCTTC

J gene: TRBJ1-4
D gene: .
V gene: TRBV5-6
clone size: .
CDR3 protein: CASSLVESDHLSFF
CDR3 DNA: TGTGCCAGCAGCTTGGTGGAATCTGACCATTTGTCGTTTTTT

J gene: TRBJ2-3
D gene: .
V gene: TRBV6-5
clone size: many
CDR3 protein: CASSYLGLSTDTQYF
CDR3 DNA: TGTGCCAGCAGTTACTTGGGCTTAAGCACAGATACGCAGTATTTT

J gene: TRBJ1-4
D gene: .
V gene: TRBV20-1
clone size: .
CDR3 protein: CSTQKGGPAEKLFF
CDR3 DNA: TGCAGTACCCAGAAAGGGGGACCAGCTGAAAAACTGTTTTTT

J gene: TRBJ1-5
D gene: .
V gene: TRBV19
clone size: few
CDR3 protein: CASSINSNSNQPQHF
CDR3 DNA: TGTGCCAGTAGTATAAACAGCAATAGCAATCAGCCCCAGCATTTT

J gene: TRBJ2-7
D gene: TRBD2
V gene: TRBV20-1
clone size: many
CDR3 protein: CSASDGGGEQYF
CDR3 DNA: TGCAGTGCTTCCGACGGGGGGGGCGAGCAGTACTTC

J gene: TRBJ2-2
D gene: .
V gene: TRBV18
clone size: once
CDR3 protein: CASSEGRSTGELFF
CDR3 DNA: TGTGCCAGCTCTGAGGGGAGAAGCACCGGGGAGCTGTTTTTT

J gene: TRBJ2-3
D gene: .
V gene: TRBV10-3
clone size: .
CDR3 protein: CAISSGITDTQYF
CDR3 DNA: TGTGCCATCTCGAGTGGGATCACAGATACGCAGTATTTT

J gene: TRBJ1-2
D gene: .
V gene: TRBV6-5
clone size: .
CDR3 protein: CASSYAGDGYGYTF
CDR3 DNA: TGTGCCAGCAGTTATGCGGGAGACGGCTATGGCTACACCTTC

J gene: TRBJ2-1
D gene: TRBD2
V gene: TRBV12-3/TRBV12-4
clone size: many
CDR3 protein: CASSLEAGGPRMAQFF
CDR3 DNA: TGTGCCAGCAGTTTAGAAGCGGGGGGGCCCCGAATGGCGCAGTTCTTC

J gene: TRBJ2-1
D gene: .
V gene: TRBV6-2/TRBV6-3
clone size: .
CDR3 protein: CASSTSVLGSSYNEQFF
CDR3 DNA: TGTGCCAGCAGTACGTCTGTTCTAGGTAGCTCCTACAATGAGCAGTTCTTC

J gene: TRBJ1-5
D gene: .
V gene: TRBV4-1
clone size: .
CDR3 protein: CASRSYRDSNQPQHF
CDR3 DNA: TGCGCCAGCAGATCTTACAGGGATAGCAATCAGCCCCAGCATTTT

J gene: TRBJ2-1
D gene: TRBD2
V gene: TRBV3-1
clone size: .
CDR3 protein: CASSQLAGGRGNEQFF
CDR3 DNA: TGTGCCAGCAGCCAACTAGCGGGGGGGCGGGGCAATGAGCAGTTCTTC

J gene: TRBJ2-1
D gene: TRBD2
V gene: TRBV19
clone size: few
CDR3 protein: CASSHLLAGGSEQFF
CDR3 DNA: TGTGCCAGTAGTCATTTATTAGCGGGAGGGTCTGAGCAGTTCTTC

J gene: TRBJ2-1
D gene: .
V gene: TRBV5-1
clone size: few
CDR3 protein: CASSLASWGNNEQFF
CDR3 DNA: TGCGCCAGCAGCTTGGCTAGCTGGGGTAACAATGAGCAGTTCTTC

J gene: TRBJ2-2
D gene: TRBD2
V gene: TRBV6-5
clone size: few
CDR3 protein: CASSYASGRLGGELFF
CDR3 DNA: TGTGCCAGCAGTTACGCTAGCGGGAGATTGGGCGGGGAGCTGTTTTTT

J gene: TRBJ2-7
D gene: .
V gene: TRBV6-1
clone size: few
CDR3 protein: CASSNLRDGYSYEQYF
CDR3 DNA: TGTGCCAGCAGTAACCTACGGGACGGGTACTCCTACGAGCAGTACTTC

J gene: TRBJ1-1
D gene: .
V gene: TRBV29-1
clone size: few
CDR3 protein: CSVQHGFAEAFF
CDR3 DNA: TGCAGCGTTCAACACGGTTTTGCTGAAGCTTTCTTT

J gene: TRBJ1-1
D gene: .
V gene: TRBV29-1
clone size: many
CDR3 protein: CSVEDWAQNTEAFF
CDR3 DNA: TGCAGCGTTGAAGATTGGGCGCAGAACACTGAAGCTTTCTTT

J gene: TRBJ1-5
D gene: .
V gene: TRBV4-1
clone size: .
CDR3 protein: CASSFSGASNQPQHF
CDR3 DNA: TGCGCCAGCAGCTTCTCCGGGGCCAGCAATCAGCCCCAGCATTTT

J gene: TRBJ2-3
D gene: .
V gene: TRBV5-5
clone size: .
CDR3 protein: CASSLPTGSSTDTQYF
CDR3 DNA: TGTGCCAGCAGCTTGCCTACAGGGTCCAGCACAGATACGCAGTATTTT

J gene: TRBJ1-5
D gene: .
V gene: TRBV4-2
clone size: few
CDR3 protein: CASSQGSPLSQPQHF
CDR3 DNA: TGTGCCAGCAGCCAAGGAAGTCCTCTGAGTCAGCCCCAGCATTTT

J gene: TRBJ2-7
D gene: .
V gene: TRBV20-1
clone size: .
CDR3 protein: CSAPIVGTRTYEQYF
CDR3 DNA: TGCAGTGCTCCGATCGTGGGGACGCGAACCTACGAGCAGTACTTC

J gene: TRBJ1-2
D gene: .
V gene: TRBV6-1
clone size: .
CDR3 protein: CASSERVGGNYGYTF
CDR3 DNA: TGTGCCAGCAGTGAAAGAGTGGGCGGGAACTATGGCTACACCTTC

J gene: TRBJ2-1
D gene: .
V gene: TRBV3-1
clone size: .
CDR3 protein: CASSQGVGYNEQFF
CDR3 DNA: TGTGCCAGCAGCCAGGGTGTTGGCTACAATGAGCAGTTCTTC

J gene: TRBJ1-4
D gene: TRBD1
V gene: TRBV30
clone size: few
CDR3 protein: CAWSITGGGEKLFF
CDR3 DNA: TGTGCCTGGAGTATCACAGGGGGGGGTGAAAAACTGTTTTTT

J gene: TRBJ1-2
D gene: .
V gene: TRBV28
clone size: .
CDR3 protein: CASSSQDVGGYTF
CDR3 DNA: TGTGCCAGCAGTTCTCAGGATGTGGGTGGCTACACCTTC

J gene: TRBJ2-2
D gene: .
V gene: TRBV7-2
clone size: .
CDR3 protein: CASSLVGTTRGGELFF
CDR3 DNA: TGTGCCAGCAGCTTAGTAGGGACTACCAGGGGCGGGGAGCTGTTTTTT

J gene: TRBJ1-1
D gene: .
V gene: TRBV19
clone size: .
CDR3 protein: CASSIGGGTEAFF
CDR3 DNA: TGTGCCAGTAGTATAGGAGGGGGCACTGAAGCTTTCTTT

J gene: TRBJ2-1
D gene: TRBD1
V gene: TRBV7-8
clone size: few
CDR3 protein: CATGTGRWNEQFF
CDR3 DNA: TGTGCCACCGGGACAGGGAGGTGGAATGAGCAGTTCTTC

J gene: TRBJ1-2
D gene: TRBD1
V gene: TRBV14
clone size: many
CDR3 protein: CASSLQGTAYGYTF
CDR3 DNA: TGTGCCAGCAGCCTCCAAGGGACAGCTTATGGCTACACCTTC

J gene: TRBJ1-1
D gene: .
V gene: TRBV3-1
clone size: .
CDR3 protein: CASSQDRATEAFF
CDR3 DNA: TGTGCCAGCAGCCAAGACAGGGCCACTGAAGCTTTCTTT

J gene: TRBJ1-4
D gene: .
V gene: TRBV14
clone size: few
CDR3 protein: CASSQVSSTFNEKLFF
CDR3 DNA: TGTGCCAGCAGCCAGGTTTCAAGTACATTTAATGAAAAACTGTTTTTT

J gene: TRBJ1-4
D gene: .
V gene: TRBV2
clone size: many
CDR3 protein: CASKSTVTNEKLFF
CDR3 DNA: TGTGCCAGCAAGTCGACGGTTACTAATGAAAAACTGTTTTTT

J gene: TRBJ2-2
D gene: .
V gene: TRBV30
clone size: .
CDR3 protein: CAWSVFGELFF
CDR3 DNA: TGTGCCTGGAGTGTATTCGGGGAGCTGTTTTTT

J gene: TRBJ2-7
D gene: .
V gene: TRBV15
clone size: many
CDR3 protein: CATSRGASYEQYF
CDR3 DNA: TGTGCCACCAGCAGAGGGGCCTCCTACGAGCAGTACTTC